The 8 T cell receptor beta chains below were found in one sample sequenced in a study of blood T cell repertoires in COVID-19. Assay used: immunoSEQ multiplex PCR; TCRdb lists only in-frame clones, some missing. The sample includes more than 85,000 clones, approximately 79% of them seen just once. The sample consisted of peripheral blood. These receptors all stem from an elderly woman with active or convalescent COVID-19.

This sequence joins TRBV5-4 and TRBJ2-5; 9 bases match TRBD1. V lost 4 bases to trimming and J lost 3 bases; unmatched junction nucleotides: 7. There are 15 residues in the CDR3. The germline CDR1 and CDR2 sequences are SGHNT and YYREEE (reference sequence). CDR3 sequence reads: CASSDAGTGKETQYF. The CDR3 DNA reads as TGTGCCAGCAGCGACGCCGGGACAGGGAAAGAGACCCAGTACTTC.

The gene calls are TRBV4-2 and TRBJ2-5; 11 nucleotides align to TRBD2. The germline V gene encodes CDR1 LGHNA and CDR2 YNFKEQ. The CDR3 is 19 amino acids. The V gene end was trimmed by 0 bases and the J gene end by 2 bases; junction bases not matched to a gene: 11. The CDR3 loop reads CASSQDVAGGPLGQETQYF. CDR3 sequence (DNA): TGTGCCAGCAGCCAAGATGTAGCGGGAGGGCCACTGGGGCAAGAGACCCAGTACTTC.

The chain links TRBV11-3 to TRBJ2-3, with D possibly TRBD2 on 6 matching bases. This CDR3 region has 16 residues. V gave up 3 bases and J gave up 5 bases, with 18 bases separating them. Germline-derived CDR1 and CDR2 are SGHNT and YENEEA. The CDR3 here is CASSFAPRKAGDTQYF. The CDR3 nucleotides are TGTGCCAGCAGCTTCGCACCCAGGAAAGCGGGAGATACGCAGTATTTT.

CDR3 nucleotide sequence: TGTGCCAGCAGCCCCCTCGGGGTGACGGAAAAACTGTTTTTT. Translating gives CASSPLGVTEKLFF. The chain links TRBV6-2 or TRBV6-3 to TRBJ1-4; D remains ambiguous. Trimming shortened V by 6 bases and J by 8 bases, and 16 bases separated the two germline ends. CDR3 length: 14 amino acids. Per the germline V gene, CDR1 is MNHEY and CDR2 is SVGEGT.

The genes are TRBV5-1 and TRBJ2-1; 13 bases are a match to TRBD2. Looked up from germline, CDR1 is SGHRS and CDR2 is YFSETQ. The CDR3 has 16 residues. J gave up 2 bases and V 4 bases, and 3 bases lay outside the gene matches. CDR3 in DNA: TGCGCCAGCAGCATAGGGACTAGCGGGACCTACAATGAGCAGTTCTTC. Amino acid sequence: CASSIGTSGTYNEQFF.

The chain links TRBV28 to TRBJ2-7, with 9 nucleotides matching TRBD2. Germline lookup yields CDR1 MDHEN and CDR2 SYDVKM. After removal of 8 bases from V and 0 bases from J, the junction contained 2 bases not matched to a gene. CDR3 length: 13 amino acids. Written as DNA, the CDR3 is TGTGCCAGCTTTAGCGGGAGCTCCTACGAGCAGTACTTC. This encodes CASFSGSSYEQYF.

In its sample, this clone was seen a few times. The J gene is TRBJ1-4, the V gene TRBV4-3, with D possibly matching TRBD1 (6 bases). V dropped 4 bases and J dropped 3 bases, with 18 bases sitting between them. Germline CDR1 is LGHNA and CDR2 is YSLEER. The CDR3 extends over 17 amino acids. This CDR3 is CASSLTGVHIPNEKLFF. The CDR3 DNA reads TGCGCCAGCAGCCTGACAGGAGTTCATATCCCTAATGAAAAACTGTTTTTT.

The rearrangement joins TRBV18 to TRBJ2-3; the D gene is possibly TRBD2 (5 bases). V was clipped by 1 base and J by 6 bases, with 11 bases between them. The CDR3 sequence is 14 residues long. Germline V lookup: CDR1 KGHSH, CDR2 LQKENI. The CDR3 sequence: CASSPRGSHDTQYF. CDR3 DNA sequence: TGTGCCAGCTCACCACGAGGGTCCCACGATACGCAGTATTTT.